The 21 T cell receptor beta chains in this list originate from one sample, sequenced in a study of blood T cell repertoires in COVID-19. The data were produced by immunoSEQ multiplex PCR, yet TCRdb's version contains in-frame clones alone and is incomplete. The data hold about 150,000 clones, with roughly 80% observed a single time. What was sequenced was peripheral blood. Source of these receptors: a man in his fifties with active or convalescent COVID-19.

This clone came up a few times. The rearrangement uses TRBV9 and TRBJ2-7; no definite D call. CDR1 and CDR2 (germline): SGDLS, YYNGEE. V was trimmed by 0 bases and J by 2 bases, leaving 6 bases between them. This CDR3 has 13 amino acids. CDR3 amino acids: CASSVDAAYEQYF. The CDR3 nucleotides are TGTGCCAGCAGCGTAGATGCAGCCTACGAGCAGTACTTC.

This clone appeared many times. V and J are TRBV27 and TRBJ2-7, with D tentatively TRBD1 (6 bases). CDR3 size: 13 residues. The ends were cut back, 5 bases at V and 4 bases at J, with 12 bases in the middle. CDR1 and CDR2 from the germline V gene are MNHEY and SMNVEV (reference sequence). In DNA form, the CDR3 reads TGTGCCAGCAGTGCAGGGACACTATACGAGCAGTACTTC. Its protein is CASSAGTLYEQYF.

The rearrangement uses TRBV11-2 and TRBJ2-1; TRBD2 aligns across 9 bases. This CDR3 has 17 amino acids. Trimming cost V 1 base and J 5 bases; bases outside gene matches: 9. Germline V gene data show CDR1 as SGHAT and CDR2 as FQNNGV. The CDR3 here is CASSLGAGGHEDNEQFF. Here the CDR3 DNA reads TGTGCCAGCAGCTTAGGCGCGGGAGGGCATGAAGACAATGAGCAGTTCTTC.

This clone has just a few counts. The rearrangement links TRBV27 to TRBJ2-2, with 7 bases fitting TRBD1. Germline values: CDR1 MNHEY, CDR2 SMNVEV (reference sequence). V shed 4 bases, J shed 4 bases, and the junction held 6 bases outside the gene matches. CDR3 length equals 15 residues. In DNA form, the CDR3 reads TGTGCCAGCAGTTACACGACAGGGCCCACCGGGGAGCTGTTTTTT. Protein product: CASSYTTGPTGELFF.

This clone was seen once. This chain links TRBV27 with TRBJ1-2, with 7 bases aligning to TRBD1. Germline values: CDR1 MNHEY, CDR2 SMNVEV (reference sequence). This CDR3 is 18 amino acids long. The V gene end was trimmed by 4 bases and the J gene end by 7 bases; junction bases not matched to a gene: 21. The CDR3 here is CASSSYQPGAGGRSGYTF. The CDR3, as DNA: TGTGCCAGCAGTTCCTACCAACCCGGGGCAGGGGGACGCAGTGGCTACACCTTC.

The CDR3 DNA follows: TGCAGCGTCGAGGGAGGGCAGGGGACCTCCTACGAGCAGTACTTC. It specifies CSVEGGQGTSYEQYF. The chain employs TRBV29-1 and TRBJ2-7, with D perhaps matching TRBD2 (7 bases). The germline V gene encodes CDR1 SQVTM and CDR2 ANQGSEA. CDR3 length: 15 amino acids. V was cut by 6 bases and J by 0 bases, with 18 bases left in between.

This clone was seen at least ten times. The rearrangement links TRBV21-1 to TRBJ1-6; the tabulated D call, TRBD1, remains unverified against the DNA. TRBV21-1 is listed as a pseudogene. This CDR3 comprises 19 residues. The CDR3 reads CASSRVDPGQPPKDSPLHF. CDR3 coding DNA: TGTGCCAGCAGCAGGGTGGACCCGGGACAGCCTCCCAAGGATTCACCCCTCCACTTT.

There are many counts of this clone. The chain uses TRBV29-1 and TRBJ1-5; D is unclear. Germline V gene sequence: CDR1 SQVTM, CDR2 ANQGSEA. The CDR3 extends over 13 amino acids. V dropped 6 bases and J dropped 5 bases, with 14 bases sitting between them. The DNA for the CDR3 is TGCAGCGTGGCCCCCGAAAAAGATCAGCCCCAGCATTTT. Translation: CSVAPEKDQPQHF.

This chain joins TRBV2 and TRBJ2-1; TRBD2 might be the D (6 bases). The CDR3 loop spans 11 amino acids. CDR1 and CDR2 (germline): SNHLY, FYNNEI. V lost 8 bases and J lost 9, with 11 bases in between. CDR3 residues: CASLAVSEQFF. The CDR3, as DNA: TGTGCCAGCTTAGCGGTCAGTGAGCAGTTCTTC.

The CDR3: CASGGVGTDTQYF. CDR3 nucleotides: TGTGCCAGTGGGGGGGTGGGCACAGATACGCAGTATTTT. The genes are TRBV19 and TRBJ2-3; 7 bases align to TRBD2. The V gene end was trimmed by 8 bases and the J gene end by 1 base; junction bases not matched to a gene: 3. The CDR3 length is 13 residues. Germline V CDR1 and CDR2: LNHDA, SQIVND (reference sequence). Together with reference TRBV19 and TRBJ2-3, the CDR3 gives the full variable domain: DGGITQSPKYLFRKEGQNVTLSCEQNLNHDAMYWYRQDPGQGLRLIYYSQIVNDFQKGDIAEGYSVSREKKESFPLTVTSAQKNPTAFYLCASGGVGTDTQYFGPGTRLTVL.

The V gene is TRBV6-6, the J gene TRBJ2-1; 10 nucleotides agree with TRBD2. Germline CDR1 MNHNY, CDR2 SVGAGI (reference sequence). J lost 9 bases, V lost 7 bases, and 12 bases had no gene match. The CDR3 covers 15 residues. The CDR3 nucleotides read TGTGCCAGCACCCCTAGCGGGAGCCCTGGAGGTGAGCAGTTCTTC. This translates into CASTPSGSPGGEQFF.

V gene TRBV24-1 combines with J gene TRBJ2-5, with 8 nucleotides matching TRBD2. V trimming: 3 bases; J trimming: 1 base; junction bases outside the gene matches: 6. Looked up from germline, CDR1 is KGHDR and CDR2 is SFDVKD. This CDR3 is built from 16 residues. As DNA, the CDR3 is TGTGCCACCAGTGATCTTAGCGGGGAAAGCCAAGAGACCCAGTACTTC. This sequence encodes CATSDLSGESQETQYF.

DNA of the CDR3: TGTGCCTGGAGTCCCGGGACAGGGGGACACAATGAGCAGTTCTTC. It specifies CAWSPGTGGHNEQFF. The rearrangement links TRBV30 to TRBJ2-1, with 11 positions matching TRBD1. CDR1 is GTSNPN and CDR2 is SVGIG in the germline V gene (reference sequence). J lost 5 bases, V lost 2 bases, and 5 bases had no gene match. This CDR3 spans 15 amino acids.

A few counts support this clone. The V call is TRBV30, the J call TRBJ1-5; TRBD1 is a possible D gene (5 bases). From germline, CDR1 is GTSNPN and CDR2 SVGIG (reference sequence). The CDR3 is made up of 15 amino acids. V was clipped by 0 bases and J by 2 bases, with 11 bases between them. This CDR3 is CAWSVGVVGNQPQHF. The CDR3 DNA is TGTGCCTGGAGTGTAGGGGTTGTGGGCAATCAGCCCCAGCATTTT.

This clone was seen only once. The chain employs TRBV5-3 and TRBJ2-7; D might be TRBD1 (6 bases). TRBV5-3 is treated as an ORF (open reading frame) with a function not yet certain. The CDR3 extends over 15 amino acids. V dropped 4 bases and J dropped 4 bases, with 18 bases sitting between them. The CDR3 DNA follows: TGTGCCAGAAGCGGTCTAGGGGGTACCAAGTACGAGCAGTACTTC. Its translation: CARSGLGGTKYEQYF.

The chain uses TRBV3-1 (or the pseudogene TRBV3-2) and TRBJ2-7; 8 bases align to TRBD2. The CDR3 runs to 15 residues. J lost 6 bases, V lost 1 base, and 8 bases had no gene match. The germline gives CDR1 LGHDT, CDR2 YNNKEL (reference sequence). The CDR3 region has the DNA TGTGCCAGCAGCCAAGTTACAGGCGGGGGGACCGAGCAGTACTTC. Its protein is CASSQVTGGGTEQYF.

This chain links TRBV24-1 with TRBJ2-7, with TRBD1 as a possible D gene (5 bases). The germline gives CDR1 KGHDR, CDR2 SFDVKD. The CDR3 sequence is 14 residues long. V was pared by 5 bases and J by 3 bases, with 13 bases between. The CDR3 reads CATSAARVHYEQYF. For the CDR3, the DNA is TGTGCCACCAGTGCTGCCAGGGTCCACTACGAGCAGTACTTC.

The CDR3 protein is CASSGQGRSEQYF. CDR3 nucleotides: TGTGCCAGCAGCGGACAGGGGAGGAGCGAGCAGTACTTC. The rearrangement uses TRBV11-3 and TRBJ2-7, with 9 bases fitting TRBD1. J gave up 6 bases and V 5 bases, and 5 bases lay outside the gene matches. There are 13 residues in the CDR3. CDR1 SGHNT and CDR2 YENEEA come from the germline V gene.

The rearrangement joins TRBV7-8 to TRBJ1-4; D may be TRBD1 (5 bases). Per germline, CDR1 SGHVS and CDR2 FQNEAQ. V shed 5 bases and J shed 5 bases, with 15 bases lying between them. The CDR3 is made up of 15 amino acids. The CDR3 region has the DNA TGTGCCAGCAGCCCCCGGGCGGGGCTGAATGAAAAACTGTTTTTT. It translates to CASSPRAGLNEKLFF.

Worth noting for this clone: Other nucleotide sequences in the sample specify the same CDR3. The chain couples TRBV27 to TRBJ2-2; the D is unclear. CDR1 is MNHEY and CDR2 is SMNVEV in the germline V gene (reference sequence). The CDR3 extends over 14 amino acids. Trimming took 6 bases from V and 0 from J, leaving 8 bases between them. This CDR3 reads CASSLLSNTGELFF. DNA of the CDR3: TGTGCCAGCAGCCTCCTTTCGAACACCGGGGAGCTGTTTTTT.

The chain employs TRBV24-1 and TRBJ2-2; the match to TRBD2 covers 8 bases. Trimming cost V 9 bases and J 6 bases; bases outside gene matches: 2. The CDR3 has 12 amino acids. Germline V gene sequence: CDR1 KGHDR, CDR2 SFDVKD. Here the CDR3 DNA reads TGTGCCACCCGGGGGGGCTCCGGGGAGCTGTTTTTT. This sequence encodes CATRGGSGELFF.